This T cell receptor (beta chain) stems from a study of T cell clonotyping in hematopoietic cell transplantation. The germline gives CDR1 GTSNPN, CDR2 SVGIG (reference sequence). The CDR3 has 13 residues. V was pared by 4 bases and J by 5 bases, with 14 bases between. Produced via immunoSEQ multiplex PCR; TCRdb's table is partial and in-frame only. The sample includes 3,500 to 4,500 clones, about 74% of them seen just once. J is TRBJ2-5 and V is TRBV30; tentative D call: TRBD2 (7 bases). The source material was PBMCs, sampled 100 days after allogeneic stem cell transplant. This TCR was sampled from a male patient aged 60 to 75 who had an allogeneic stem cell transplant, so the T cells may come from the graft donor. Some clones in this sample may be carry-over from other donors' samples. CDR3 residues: CAWNRGAVETQYF. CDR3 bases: TGTGCCTGGAACCGGGGGGCCGTCGAGACCCAGTACTTC.